Below, 31 T cell receptor beta chains from the same sample are listed, as sequenced in a study of technical replicates of blood from a few donors. Libraries were prepared by immunoSEQ multiplex PCR; TCRdb keeps only in-frame clonotypes and omits some of them. This sample has about 59,000 clones; around nine tenths occur once, and the top ten carry about 5%. The specimen sequenced was PBMCs. These receptors came from a human donor in good health. Some clones in this sample may be carry-over from other donors' samples.

The chain combines TRBV5-1 with TRBJ2-7; 11 bases fit TRBD2. There are 14 residues in the CDR3. CDR1 and CDR2 from the germline V gene are SGHRS and YFSETQ. The V segment lost 6 bases and the J segment 4 bases; nucleotides outside the gene matches: 6. CDR3 loop: CASNPTSGSYEQYF. As DNA, the CDR3 is TGCGCCAGCAACCCCACTAGCGGGAGTTACGAGCAGTACTTC.

J is TRBJ2-2 and V is TRBV7-2; the D gene is possibly TRBD2 (5 bases). V gave up 1 base and J gave up 8 bases, with 11 bases separating them. This CDR3 comprises 14 residues. The germline gives CDR1 SGHTA, CDR2 FQGNSA. DNA of the CDR3: TGTGCCAGCAGCTTAGGTACCGCGGGTGGGGAGCTGTTTTTT. Protein product: CASSLGTAGGELFF.

The chain combines TRBV11-1 with TRBJ2-7, with a tentative D call TRBD2 (5 bases). V lost 6 bases and J lost 5, with 11 bases in between. The germline CDR1 and CDR2 sequences are SGHAT and FQDESV (reference sequence). The CDR3 sequence is 12 residues long. CDR3 sequence reads: CASSTRGHEQYF. Here the CDR3 DNA reads TGTGCCAGCAGTACCAGAGGGCACGAGCAGTACTTC.

The CDR3 DNA sequence: TGTGCCAGCAGCCAAGAGGGGCCCAGCACGCACACCGGGGAGCTGTTTTTT. It yields the protein CASSQEGPSTHTGELFF. The chain joins TRBV4-2 to TRBJ2-2; TRBD1 is a possible D gene (5 bases). Trimming stripped 0 bases from V and 3 bases from J, with 14 bases between. Germline V CDR1 and CDR2: LGHNA, YNFKEQ. The CDR3 runs to 17 residues.

V usage is TRBV7-2 and J usage is TRBJ2-5; the D gene is possibly TRBD2 (6 bases). The germline CDR1 and CDR2 sequences are SGHTA and FQGNSA. Trimming left V 1 base short and J 4 bases short, with 10 bases between. The CDR3 has 14 amino acids. The chain's CDR3 is CASSLGRVRETQYF. The CDR3 DNA is TGTGCCAGCAGCTTAGGGAGGGTTCGAGAGACCCAGTACTTC.

The chain uses TRBV9 and TRBJ2-5; 9 bases fit TRBD1. This CDR3 has 14 amino acids. Germline V gives CDR1 SGDLS, CDR2 YYNGEE. V dropped 3 bases and J dropped 4; count of bases not matched to a gene: 4. The CDR3 coding sequence is TGTGCCAGCAGCGAACAGGGGGCTGCAGAGACCCAGTACTTC. Its protein is CASSEQGAAETQYF.

The chain is built from TRBV2 and TRBJ1-2; D remains unclear. This CDR3 contains 11 residues. V lost 8 bases and J 4 bases, leaving 8 bases between the germline ends. CDR1 is SNHLY and CDR2 is FYNNEI in the germline V gene. In nucleotides, the CDR3 is TGTGCCAGCGGAGAGACCTATGGCTACACCTTC. Protein product: CASGETYGYTF.

This clone showed up just once. The rearrangement joins TRBV5-6 to TRBJ1-2, with 8 bases that match TRBD1. This CDR3 has 15 amino acids. V was clipped by 2 bases and J by 8 bases; unmatched bases: 11. Germline V gene data show CDR1 as SGHDT and CDR2 as YYEEEE. The CDR3: CASSFGQGAVLGYTF. CDR3 bases: TGTGCCAGCAGCTTCGGGCAGGGGGCAGTCCTAGGCTACACCTTC.

The chain uses TRBV18 and TRBJ1-1; D gene ambiguous. CDR1 and CDR2 from the germline V gene are KGHSH and LQKENI. Trimming removed 6 bases at V and 1 base at J, with 9 bases between. The CDR3 covers 13 residues. The CDR3 protein is CASSSDKNTEAFF. The CDR3 DNA is TGTGCCAGCTCTTCCGACAAGAACACTGAAGCTTTCTTT.

V gene TRBV7-9 combines with J gene TRBJ1-4; 7 bases map to TRBD1. With 5 bases clipped from V and 7 bases from J, the junction kept 7 bases outside the gene matches. The germline V gene encodes CDR1 SEHNR and CDR2 FQNEAQ (reference sequence). This CDR3 comprises 14 residues. The CDR3 sequence is CASSTRRDSEKLFF. CDR3 in DNA: TGTGCCAGCAGCACCCGCCGGGACAGTGAAAAACTGTTTTTT.

The chain employs TRBV10-3 and TRBJ2-2; maybe TRBD2 (5 bases). V lost 0 bases and J lost 6, with 8 bases in between. Germline V gene lookup returns CDR1 ENHRY and CDR2 SYGVKD. This CDR3 is built from 14 residues. CDR3 bases: TGTGCCATCAGTGAGTCCCGAGGGTCCGGGGAGCTGTTTTTT. It yields the protein CAISESRGSGELFF.

The V gene is TRBV18, the J gene TRBJ1-3; 7 bases agree with TRBD1. This CDR3 is 15 amino acids long. CDR1 KGHSH and CDR2 LQKENI come from the germline V gene. V was clipped by 3 bases and J by 1 base; unmatched bases: 3. Here the CDR3 reads CASSPTTGSGNTIYF. CDR3 nucleotides: TGTGCCAGCTCACCTACGACAGGGTCTGGAAACACCATATATTTT.

The chain employs TRBV5-1 and TRBJ1-6; D is perhaps TRBD1 (5 bases). Germline CDR1 is SGHRS and CDR2 is YFSETQ. Trimming took off 1 base at V and 7 bases at J, with 15 bases between the two ends. CDR3 length equals 16 residues. The CDR3 coding sequence is TGCGCCAGCAGCTTGTTAGGGGCACTCGAAAATTCACCCCTCCACTTT. Amino acid sequence: CASSLLGALENSPLHF.

V and J are TRBV7-2 and TRBJ2-1, with a tentative D call TRBD1 (6 bases). V dropped 7 bases and J dropped 1 base, with 14 bases sitting between them. Germline-derived CDR1 and CDR2 are SGHTA and FQGNSA. This CDR3 spans 15 amino acids. Written as DNA, the CDR3 is TGTGCCAGCAACAAACAGGGAAGTTCCTACAATGAGCAGTTCTTC. This sequence encodes CASNKQGSSYNEQFF.

The rearrangement uses TRBV30 and TRBJ2-2; weak D call: TRBD2 (6 bases). The germline V and J ends were trimmed by 1 base and 7 bases, with 10 bases remaining between them. Germline V gene lookup returns CDR1 GTSNPN and CDR2 SVGIG (reference sequence). The CDR3 has 13 amino acids. CDR3 bases: TGTGCCTGGAGTGCCCTGGGGGGCGGGGAGCTGTTTTTT. Protein: CAWSALGGGELFF.

The V gene is TRBV5-1, the J gene TRBJ1-2; 7 bases fit TRBD1. Looked up from germline, CDR1 is SGHRS and CDR2 is YFSETQ. The CDR3 length is 14 residues. The J segment lost 0 bases and the V segment lost 5 bases, leaving 4 bases of the junction unmatched. In nucleotides, the CDR3 is TGCGCCAGCAGGACGGACAGGTCTAACTATGGCTACACCTTC. It yields the protein CASRTDRSNYGYTF. Based on the CDR3 plus reference TRBV5-1 and TRBJ1-2, the full variable domain is KAGVTQTPRYLIKTRGQQVTLSCSPISGHRSVSWYQQTPGQGLQFLFEYFSETQRNKGNFPGRFSGRQFSNSRSEMNVSTLELGDSALYLCASRTDRSNYGYTFGSGTRLTVV.

This clone was picked up one time. The genes are TRBV4-2 and TRBJ1-1, with D maybe TRBD1 (6 bases). With 4 bases removed from V and 2 bases from J, the gap between germline ends came to 17 bases. The CDR3 is made up of 16 amino acids. Germline V CDR1 and CDR2: LGHNA, YNFKEQ. The CDR3 region has the DNA TGTGCCAGCAGCCGCCTTCTGGGCAGGGGAAACACTGAAGCTTTCTTT. Amino acids: CASSRLLGRGNTEAFF.

This clone was seen more than once but under ten times. The chain carries TRBV6-1 and TRBJ2-5; 8 nucleotides match TRBD1. The germline gives CDR1 MNHNS, CDR2 SASEGT. V lost 5 bases, J lost 0 bases, and 5 bases stayed unmatched. The CDR3 length is 15 residues. The CDR3 DNA follows: TGTGCCAGCAGTAGAATGACAGGGGACCAAGAGACCCAGTACTTC. The encoded protein is CASSRMTGDQETQYF.

The rearrangement links TRBV10-1 to TRBJ2-3; D is perhaps TRBD2 (6 bases). The CDR3 consists of 14 residues. Trimming shortened V by 5 bases and J by 5 bases, and 14 bases separated the two germline ends. Looked up from germline, CDR1 is WNHNN and CDR2 is SYGVQD (reference sequence). The CDR3 DNA reads TGCGCCAGCAGTCCGGGACTCCCCGTAGATACGCAGTATTTT. Its translation: CASSPGLPVDTQYF.

The rearrangement joins TRBV2 to TRBJ2-4, with D perhaps matching TRBD1 (6 bases). Trimming left V 2 bases short and J 9 bases short, with 20 bases between. CDR1 and CDR2 from the germline V gene are SNHLY and FYNNEI. This CDR3 spans 16 amino acids. The CDR3 DNA reads TGTGCCAGCAGTGAACCAATTGTGGGGACACCATTCATTCAGTACTTC. It codes for CASSEPIVGTPFIQYF.

Only one count was recorded for this clone. This chain's CDR3 is CATRAMNTEAFF. The CDR3 bases are TGTGCCACCAGGGCCATGAACACTGAAGCTTTCTTT. The chain carries TRBV7-9 and TRBJ1-1, with a weak D call TRBD1 (5 bases). The ends were cut back, 10 bases at V and 0 bases at J, with 9 bases in the middle. The length of the CDR3 is 12 residues. Per germline, CDR1 SEHNR and CDR2 FQNEAQ (reference sequence).

CDR3 nucleotides: TGTGCCAGCAGCTTACAGGGCGGCGAGCAGTACTTC. Translating gives CASSLQGGEQYF. V and J are TRBV5-4 and TRBJ2-7; D perhaps matches TRBD1 (6 bases). The CDR3 is 12 amino acids. Trimming pared 2 bases from V and 6 bases from J, leaving 9 bases between. Germline CDR1 reads SGHNT; CDR2 reads YYREEE (reference sequence).

V usage is TRBV6-6 and J usage is TRBJ1-1; D uncertain. The CDR3 is 9 residues long. Germline CDR1 and CDR2: MNHNY and SVGAGI (reference sequence). The V gene lost 6 bases and the J gene lost 14 bases, with 10 bases spanning the gap. The chain's CDR3 is CASSPSSFF. The CDR3 DNA follows: TGTGCCAGCAGCCCTAGCTCCTTCTTT.

V usage is TRBV7-8 and J usage is TRBJ1-2, with D perhaps matching TRBD1 (6 bases). The CDR3 totals 17 residues. Per germline, CDR1 SGHVS and CDR2 FQNEAQ. Deletions cut 5 bases from V and 0 bases from J, with 19 bases between. CDR3 loop: CASSPRGASSANYGYTF. CDR3 in DNA: TGTGCCAGCAGCCCACGGGGGGCTTCTTCAGCTAACTATGGCTACACCTTC. The full variable domain, in which reference TRBV7-8 and TRBJ1-2 provide the parts outside the CDR3, is GAGVSQSPRYKVAKRGQDVALRCDPISGHVSLFWYQQALGQGPEFLTYFQNEAQLDKSGLPSDRFFAERPEGSVSTLKIQRTQQEDSAVYLCASSPRGASSANYGYTFGSGTRLTVV.

V and J are TRBV7-3 and TRBJ1-6, with D perhaps matching TRBD1 (5 bases). Germline V gene data show CDR1 as SGHTA and CDR2 as FQGTGA. The V end lost 5 bases, the J end lost 6 bases, and 14 bases lay between the germline ends. This CDR3 has 15 amino acids. In DNA, the CDR3 is TGTGCCAGCAGCCCGTTGGGGGGAACTAATTCACCCCTCCACTTT. Translating it yields CASSPLGGTNSPLHF.

This clone was counted a single time. The J gene is TRBJ1-5, the V gene TRBV2, with D possibly being TRBD1 (5 bases). Germline assignment: CDR1 SNHLY and CDR2 FYNNEI. The CDR3 loop spans 14 amino acids. V shed 6 bases and J shed 2 bases, with 11 bases lying between them. DNA for the CDR3: TGTGCCAGCAGCTACGGGGGTGGCAATCAGCCCCAGCATTTT. It codes for CASSYGGGNQPQHF.

The rearrangement uses TRBV6-4 and TRBJ2-2, with D unclear. The CDR3 sequence is 13 residues long. Trimming cost V 1 base and J 4 bases, with 4 bases left between them. Germline loops: CDR1 MRHNA, CDR2 SNTAGT. CDR3 protein: CASSDYITGELFF. CDR3 nucleotide sequence: TGTGCCAGCAGTGACTATATCACCGGGGAGCTGTTTTTT.

V is TRBV2 and J is TRBJ1-6; no clear D gene. CDR1 is SNHLY and CDR2 is FYNNEI in the germline V gene. V was shortened by 4 bases and J by 7 bases, with 11 bases between the two germline ends. The CDR3 spans 14 residues. The CDR3: CASSVNSKNSPLHF. The CDR3 DNA is TGTGCCAGCAGTGTTAACTCTAAGAATTCACCCCTCCACTTT.

V gene TRBV19 combines with J gene TRBJ1-2; D unresolved. Trimming pared 3 bases from V and 4 bases from J, leaving 9 bases between. The CDR3 totals 13 residues. CDR1 and CDR2 (germline): LNHDA, SQIVND (reference sequence). The CDR3: CASSISFGYGYTF. CDR3 sequence (DNA): TGTGCCAGTAGTATCAGTTTTGGCTATGGCTACACCTTC.

This sequence joins TRBV6-5 and TRBJ1-2; 9 bases are shared with TRBD1. V shed 6 bases and J 5 bases; nucleotides not matched to a gene: 10. Germline V gene lookup returns CDR1 MNHEY and CDR2 SVGAGI. This CDR3 has 15 residues. This chain's CDR3 is CASRGGTGHTYGYTF. The CDR3 nucleotides are TGTGCCAGCAGAGGTGGGACAGGGCATACATATGGCTACACCTTC.

The chain has TRBV7-2 and TRBJ1-2, with 9 bases aligning to TRBD1. CDR1 SGHTA and CDR2 FQGNSA come from the germline V gene. V trimming: 5 bases; J trimming: 6 bases; junction bases outside the gene matches: 4. CDR3 length equals 13 residues. Here the CDR3 reads CASSPRTGDGYTF. CDR3 DNA sequence: TGTGCCAGCAGCCCTCGGACAGGGGATGGCTACACCTTC.